This T cell receptor beta chain was sequenced in a study of graft-versus-host responses after intestinal transplantation. Turning to the study itself: Recipients obtained multivisceral, liver-intestinal, or isolated intestinal transplants.

Broader study findings: Present in recipient marrow, GvH clones included some that appeared first in ileum or blood. Association was observed between peak circulating GvH clone levels and early post-transplant HvG declines.

Trimming at V came to 7 bases and at J to 6 bases, leaving 9 bases not matched to a gene. CDR1 and CDR2 (germline): MGHDK, SYGVNS. The CDR3 has 16 amino acids. With regard to this clone: The antigen remains undetermined.

The assay was immunoSEQ multiplex PCR, and TCRdb's table has in-frame clones only and misses some. The sample lists approximately 110,000 clones, approximately 94% occurring once. The sample in question was unstimulated CD4+ T cells sorted from spleen or lymph node cells, obtained before transplant. The TCR was taken from a human donor who was the organ donor for an intestinal transplant. This rearrangement joins TRBV25-1 to TRBJ2-1, with TRBD2 identical over 13 bases. The CDR3 protein is CASIGLAGDGRNEQFF. DNA for the CDR3: TGTGCCAGCATAGGACTAGCGGGAGATGGGCGCAATGAGCAGTTCTTC. Looking up the rest from reference TRBV25-1 and TRBJ2-1 gives the full variable domain: EADIYQTPRYLVIGTGKKITLECSQTMGHDKMYWYQQDPGMELHLIHYSYGVNSTEKGDLSSESTVSRIRTEHFPLTLESARPSHTSQYLCASIGLAGDGRNEQFFGPGTRLTVL.